What follows are 4 T cell receptor beta chains derived from one specimen sequenced in a study of cytomegalovirus exposure and HLA in healthy donors. The PCR employed 60 Vbeta primers together with 13 Jbeta primers. Repertoires were generated with immunoSEQ multiplex PCR, while TCRdb's copy carries only in-frame clones and drops some. The table has about 76,000 clones, 60% to 75% seen once. Sequencing input: PBMCs. Receptor source: a woman aged 40 to 50 in good health and CMV-seropositive.

The rearrangement joins TRBV7-2 to TRBJ2-2, with D possibly TRBD1 on 6 matching bases. CDR1 and CDR2 (germline): SGHTA, FQGNSA. V was shortened by 4 bases and J by 3 bases, with 18 bases between the two germline ends. The CDR3 has 17 residues. This CDR3 is CASSSPGAGAYTGELFF. The CDR3 region has the DNA TGTGCCAGCAGCTCCCCCGGGGCAGGGGCCTACACCGGGGAGCTGTTTTTT.

This clone was found once. The J gene is TRBJ2-3, the V gene TRBV7-9; 7 bases map to TRBD2. Germline V gene data show CDR1 as SEHNR and CDR2 as FQNEAQ (reference sequence). CDR3 length: 14 residues. The V gene end was trimmed by 2 bases and the J gene end by 4 bases; junction bases not matched to a gene: 3. CDR3 nucleotides: TGTGCCAGCAGCTTAACGGGAGGAGCAGATACGCAGTATTTT. It specifies CASSLTGGADTQYF.

The V and J genes are TRBV7-9 and TRBJ1-5, with 10 positions matching TRBD1. The V and J ends lost 1 base and 0 bases, in that order; junction bases with no gene match: 6. The germline V gene encodes CDR1 SEHNR and CDR2 FQNEAQ (reference sequence). The CDR3 totals 18 residues. CDR3 coding DNA: TGTGCCAGCAGCTTAGACCCGGGACAGGGGTATAGCAATCAGCCCCAGCATTTT. Amino acid sequence: CASSLDPGQGYSNQPQHF.

This chain connects TRBV6-6 to TRBJ2-7; 7 bases line up with TRBD1. CDR1 and CDR2 (germline): MNHNY, SVGAGI (reference sequence). The CDR3 has 14 amino acids. Trimming removed 8 bases from V and 0 bases from J; junction bases left unmatched: 7. CDR3 sequence reads: CASALSGGSYEQYF. CDR3 bases: TGTGCCAGCGCCCTCTCAGGGGGCTCCTACGAGCAGTACTTC.